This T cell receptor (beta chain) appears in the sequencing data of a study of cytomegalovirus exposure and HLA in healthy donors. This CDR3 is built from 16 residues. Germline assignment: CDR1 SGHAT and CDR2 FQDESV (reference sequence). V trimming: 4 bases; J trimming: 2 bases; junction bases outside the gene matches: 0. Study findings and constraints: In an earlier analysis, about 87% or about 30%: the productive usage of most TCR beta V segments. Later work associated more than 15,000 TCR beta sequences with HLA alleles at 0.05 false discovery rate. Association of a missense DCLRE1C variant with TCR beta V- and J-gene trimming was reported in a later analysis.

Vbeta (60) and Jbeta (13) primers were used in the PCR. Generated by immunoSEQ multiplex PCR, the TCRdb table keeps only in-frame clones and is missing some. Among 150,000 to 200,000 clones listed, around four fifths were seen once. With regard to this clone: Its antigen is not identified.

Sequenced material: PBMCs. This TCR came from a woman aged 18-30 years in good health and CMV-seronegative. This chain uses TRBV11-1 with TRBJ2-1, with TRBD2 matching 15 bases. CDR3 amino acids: CASSWTSGGAYNEQFF. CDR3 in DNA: TGTGCCAGCAGCTGGACTAGCGGGGGGGCCTACAATGAGCAGTTCTTC.